This record concerns one T cell receptor beta chain sequence. TCRdb's copy holds only in-frame clones and misses some; the assay was immunoSEQ multiplex PCR. The table includes 300,000 or so clones, roughly nine tenths detected once. This record comes from a study of blood T cell repertoires in COVID-19. With 1 base clipped from V and 5 bases from J, the junction kept 5 bases outside the gene matches. This CDR3 is 16 amino acids long. Germline CDR1 is MGHDK and CDR2 is SYGVNS. Individuals drawn from 20 to 30 US areas were about 18 to 95 years old. Exposed study participants had met a COVID-19 case within 2 weeks before entry.

The V call is TRBV25-1, the J call TRBJ1-6; TRBD1 aligns across 7 bases. The material sequenced was PBMCs or T cells enriched from blood (not recorded which). This clonotype was obtained from a woman in her fifties or sixties who had been exposed to COVID-19. The DNA for the CDR3 is TGTGCCAGCAGTGAATGGGACAGCCTCAATAATTCACCCCTCCACTTT. Its protein product is CASSEWDSLNNSPLHF.